These 24 T cell receptor beta chains share one sample of origin, sequenced in a study of T-cell reconstitution after alpha-beta-depleted transplantation in children. TCRbeta library preparation incorporated unique molecular identifiers. TCRdb re-called the PCR reads with MiXCR, one entry per CDR3 protein. The sample includes 450,000 to 600,000 distinct CDR3 sequences, 32% of them seen just once. The starting material was PBMCs from the stem cell graft donor, obtained from the stem cell graft. All receptors come from a human donor who donated a stem cell graft to a child with aplastic anemia.

This clonotype was observed a few times. This chain links TRBV12-3 or TRBV12-4 with TRBJ2-2, with D perhaps TRBD2 (5 bases). Trimming shortened V by 7 bases and J by 0 bases, and 9 bases separated the two germline ends. This CDR3 region has 14 residues. The CDR3 DNA reads TGTGCCAGCAAAGCCGGGGCGAACACCGGGGAGCTGTTTTTT. Its protein is CASKAGANTGELFF.

J is TRBJ1-1 and V is TRBV5-6; possibly TRBD1 for D (6 bases). The CDR3 contains 13 residues. Germline CDR1 reads SGHDT; CDR2 reads YYEEEE. The germline V and J ends were trimmed by 4 bases and 4 bases, with 11 bases remaining between them. The CDR3, as DNA: TGTGCCAGCAGCCGGACAGTCGGCACTGAAGCTTTCTTT. Its protein product is CASSRTVGTEAFF.

The V call is TRBV6-4, the J call TRBJ2-3, with 7 bases fitting TRBD2. Germline CDR1 is MRHNA and CDR2 is SNTAGT. V dropped 0 bases and J dropped 2; count of bases not matched to a gene: 5. The CDR3 runs to 16 residues. CDR3 DNA: TGTGCCAGCAGTGACTCGGCGGGAGAGCTCACAGATACGCAGTATTTT. Translated, it gives CASSDSAGELTDTQYF.

The chain employs TRBV2 and TRBJ2-5; D may be TRBD2 (6 bases). The CDR3 consists of 13 residues. With 7 bases removed from V and 1 base from J, the gap between germline ends came to 10 bases. Germline V gives CDR1 SNHLY, CDR2 FYNNEI. DNA of the CDR3: TGTGCCAGCAATCGGGAGATCCAAGAGACCCAGTACTTC. Its protein is CASNREIQETQYF.

The J gene is TRBJ2-5, the V gene TRBV7-2; TRBD2 matches at 7 bases. Germline-derived CDR1 and CDR2 are SGHTA and FQGNSA. After removal of 3 bases from V and 7 bases from J, the junction contained 14 bases not matched to a gene. The CDR3 sequence is 16 residues long. The CDR3: CASSFQTTRSGGTQYF. CDR3 coding DNA: TGTGCCAGCAGCTTTCAAACAACTAGATCGGGGGGGACCCAGTACTTC. Together with reference TRBV7-2 and TRBJ2-5, the CDR3 gives the full variable domain: GAGVSQSPSNKVTEKGKDVELRCDPISGHTALYWYRQSLGQGLEFLIYFQGNSAPDKSGLPSDRFSAERTGGSVSTLTIQRTQQEDSAVYLCASSFQTTRSGGTQYFGPGTRLLVL.

V and J are TRBV7-2 and TRBJ1-5; D gene unclear. The V gene lost 2 bases and the J gene lost 6 bases, with 5 bases spanning the gap. CDR1 is SGHTA and CDR2 is FQGNSA in the germline V gene. The CDR3 covers 12 residues. The CDR3 loop is CASSLSTQPQHF. Written as DNA, the CDR3 is TGTGCCAGCAGCTTATCTACTCAGCCCCAGCATTTT.

The chain is built from TRBV7-6 and TRBJ2-7; 8 bases align to TRBD2. Losses at the gene ends were 6 bases for V and 4 bases for J; bases not matched to a gene: 11. This CDR3 comprises 15 residues. Germline V lookup: CDR1 SGHVS, CDR2 FNYEAQ. This chain's CDR3 is CASSRASGFSYEQYF. The CDR3 nucleotides read TGTGCCAGCAGTCGGGCTAGCGGGTTTTCTTACGAGCAGTACTTC.

This clonotype was detected only a few times. CDR3 in amino acids: CASSYTGLGNQPQHF. CDR3 DNA sequence: TGTGCCAGCAGTTACACAGGCTTGGGCAATCAGCCCCAGCATTTT. V usage is TRBV6-5 and J usage is TRBJ1-5; possibly TRBD1 for D (5 bases). Germline V gives CDR1 MNHEY, CDR2 SVGAGI. Trimming shortened V by 2 bases and J by 2 bases, and 10 bases separated the two germline ends. This CDR3 contains 15 residues.

The chain joins TRBV9 to TRBJ2-5; tentative D call: TRBD1 (5 bases). The CDR3 covers 13 residues. Trimming took 1 base from V and 4 from J, leaving 8 bases between them. The germline CDR1 and CDR2 sequences are SGDLS and YYNGEE. The CDR3 DNA sequence: TGTGCCAGCAGCGTAAACAGGAGAGAGACCCAGTACTTC. Its translation is CASSVNRRETQYF.

The sample holds a few counts of this clonotype. The chain recombines TRBV7-2 with TRBJ1-2, with no clear D. Trimming took 4 bases from V and 2 from J, leaving 11 bases between them. The CDR3 is 14 amino acids. The germline V gene has CDR1 SGHTA and CDR2 FQGNSA. CDR3 sequence reads: CASSYDTNNYGYTF. CDR3 coding DNA: TGTGCCAGCAGCTATGACACTAACAACTATGGCTACACCTTC.

This clonotype has only one observation. The rearrangement joins TRBV29-1 to TRBJ2-6; D not certain. Germline V gene data show CDR1 as SQVTM and CDR2 as ANQGSEA. This CDR3 has 14 residues. V was pared by 6 bases and J by 0 bases, with 9 bases between. The CDR3 DNA reads as TGCAGCGTGCTGCTGCCCTCTGGGGCCAACGTCCTGACTTTC. Translating gives CSVLLPSGANVLTF.

The V gene is TRBV29-1, the J gene TRBJ2-1, with D unresolved. The CDR3 sequence is 13 residues long. The ends were cut back, 6 bases at V and 3 bases at J, with 12 bases in the middle. Germline-derived CDR1 and CDR2 are SQVTM and ANQGSEA. The CDR3 region has the DNA TGCAGCGTGCGAGGACGAGGCTACAATGAGCAGTTCTTC. Translated, it gives CSVRGRGYNEQFF.

This clonotype turned up a few times. The J gene is TRBJ2-1, the V gene TRBV7-2, with D possibly matching TRBD1 (6 bases). Germline V gene lookup returns CDR1 SGHTA and CDR2 FQGNSA. V was clipped by 7 bases and J by 8 bases, with 21 bases between them. CDR3 length: 15 amino acids. CDR3 sequence: CASTQQGFSVDEQFF. The CDR3 DNA reads TGTGCCAGCACCCAACAGGGTTTTTCGGTCGATGAGCAGTTCTTC.

This chain joins TRBV12-3 or TRBV12-4 and TRBJ2-7; 8 bases map to TRBD1. The CDR3 extends over 13 amino acids. Unmatched junction bases numbered 8, after V lost 7 bases and J lost 6 bases. CDR3 protein: CASILGTGGEQYF. As DNA, the CDR3 is TGTGCCAGCATCCTAGGGACAGGTGGCGAGCAGTACTTC.

The V gene is TRBV15, the J gene TRBJ1-1; D ambiguous. The CDR3 has 14 residues. Looked up from germline, CDR1 is LNHNV and CDR2 is YYDKDF (reference sequence). Trimming shortened V by 0 bases and J by 6 bases, and 11 bases separated the two germline ends. The CDR3 is CATSRDALGAEAFF. DNA of the CDR3: TGTGCCACCAGCAGAGATGCCCTCGGAGCTGAAGCTTTCTTT.

J is TRBJ2-5 and V is TRBV12-3 or TRBV12-4; the match to TRBD2 covers 9 bases. J was trimmed by 7 bases and V by 3 bases; bases with no gene match: 15. This CDR3 comprises 17 residues. DNA of the CDR3: TGTGCCAGCAGTTTGTCTAGCGGGACTACTACAAGGGGGACCCAGTACTTC. It is translated as CASSLSSGTTTRGTQYF.

The chain is built from TRBV25-1 and TRBJ2-7; 7 bases are shared with TRBD1. J lost 2 bases, V lost 4 bases, and 5 bases had no gene match. Germline V lookup: CDR1 MGHDK, CDR2 SYGVNS. CDR3 length: 14 amino acids. CDR3 nucleotides: TGTGCCAGCAGTGTCGACACAGGGGCCTACGAGCAGTACTTC. It is translated as CASSVDTGAYEQYF.

This clonotype was observed a few times. V is TRBV7-2 and J is TRBJ1-3; D not resolved. The CDR3 is 15 residues long. Germline loops: CDR1 SGHTA, CDR2 FQGNSA. Trimming took 5 bases from V and 1 from J, leaving 12 bases between them. CDR3 loop: CASSPTSRSGNTIYF. The CDR3 nucleotides are TGTGCCAGCAGCCCTACAAGTCGTTCTGGAAACACCATATATTTT.

CDR3 DNA sequence: TGTGCCAGCAGACGACCAGGGGGCAATACCGGGGAGCTGTTTTTT. It encodes CASRRPGGNTGELFF. V and J are TRBV6-1 and TRBJ2-2; 8 bases are a match to TRBD1. This CDR3 is built from 15 residues. Per germline, CDR1 MNHNS and CDR2 SASEGT. The trim removed 6 bases at V and 5 bases at J, leaving 8 bases unmatched.

In this sample, this clonotype turned up a few times. This chain links TRBV27 with TRBJ1-5, with a possible D match to TRBD1 (5 bases). CDR1 MNHEY and CDR2 SMNVEV come from the germline V gene (reference sequence). The CDR3 has 15 amino acids. Trimming cost V 5 bases and J 6 bases, with 17 bases left between them. In DNA form, the CDR3 reads TGTGCCAGCAGTCCGGTCCTCCAGGGAGGTCAGCCCCAGCATTTT. Translation: CASSPVLQGGQPQHF.

J is TRBJ1-4 and V is TRBV7-2, with no clear D. Germline V lookup: CDR1 SGHTA, CDR2 FQGNSA. V lost 2 bases to trimming and J lost 4 bases, with 11 bases between them. The CDR3 totals 15 residues. The CDR3 DNA reads as TGTGCCAGCAGCTTAATGAGAGGAGATAATGAAAAACTGTTTTTT. Translation gives CASSLMRGDNEKLFF.

The genes are TRBV14 and TRBJ1-1; TRBD1 agrees at 8 bases. Germline V gene sequence: CDR1 SGHDN, CDR2 FVKESK. The CDR3 totals 15 residues. The V segment lost 3 bases and the J segment 1 base; nucleotides outside the gene matches: 4. The CDR3 sequence: CASSHRGPENTEAFF. The CDR3 nucleotides are TGTGCCAGCAGCCACAGGGGGCCCGAGAACACTGAAGCTTTCTTT.

The CDR3 here is CASSQERLAGGTQYF. The DNA for the CDR3 is TGCGCCAGCAGCCAAGAGAGACTAGCGGGAGGTACCCAGTACTTC. This chain uses TRBV4-3 with TRBJ2-5, with 13 bases that match TRBD2. Germline V lookup: CDR1 LGHNA, CDR2 YSLEER. This CDR3 spans 15 amino acids. Trimming removed 0 bases from V and 8 bases from J; junction bases left unmatched: 3.

The chain uses TRBV4-1 and TRBJ2-2; the match to TRBD1 covers 7 bases. The CDR3 runs to 16 residues. The V gene end was trimmed by 0 bases and the J gene end by 7 bases; junction bases not matched to a gene: 8. Germline CDR1 reads MGHRA; CDR2 reads YSYEKL. CDR3 residues: CASSQEIRGRHGELFF. The CDR3 DNA follows: TGCGCCAGCAGCCAAGAAATAAGGGGGCGACACGGGGAGCTGTTTTTT.